This TCR beta chain was sequenced in a study of blood T cell repertoires in COVID-19 (TCRdb year 2020). At the level of the whole study: Samples from collaborators originated in the United States, Italy and Spain and spanned both the acute and convalescent phases of COVID-19. The sample metadata nearly always contained a de-identified subject ID, COVID-19 status, age in years and sex. Where available, HLA class I and class II types were taken from metadata supplied by the sample provider and were not determined by assay-based typing. Deeply sampled blood TCRbeta repertoires from subjects exposed to, actively infected with, or recovered from COVID-19 were included in the dataset. A freely available public database, intended as a resource for researchers studying the immune response to SARS-CoV-2, is where the repertoires were released. The material from the prospective study consisted of cDNA or gDNA derived from T cells, B-cell-depleted T cells, or PBMCs. The samples were drawn from the first 160 participants of the ongoing ImmuneRACE study and from 1,254 subjects provided by 6 global collaborators. Here is what the overall study found, with its caveats: How much clinical and demographic metadata was included differed by source and by participant, and the metadata was provided uncurated.

Each collaborating institution followed its own protocols to collect whole blood in K2EDTA tubes. For TCRbeta analysis, collaborator samples were shipped as frozen whole blood, as isolated PBMCs, or as DNA extracted from either sample type. There are 16 amino acids in the CDR3, from cysteine to phenylalanine inclusive. Of the read, only the CDR3 DNA is kept; its 48 bases are in frame from base 1. The immunoSEQ Assay, a bias-controlled multiplex PCR, was used to amplify TCRbeta CDR3 regions from genomic DNA. The authors' analysis ran thus. The number of nucleated cells in each sample was estimated by amplification of reference gene primers within the assay. Sequence reads were collapsed and filtered to measure the absolute abundance of every unique TCRbeta CDR3 rearrangement. For each sample, productive Simpson clonality was calculated by taking the square root of Simpson's diversity index across productive rearrangements. TCRdb took this table from immuneACCESS and kept in-frame rearrangements with V and J called. Such tables lack part of the clones; where checked against another copy, unresolved V genes explain under half of the gap, and the rest is unexplained. V and J calls and clone size are given by that table; D and trimming were obtained from the DNA. In this sample the table shows about 270,000 clones, about nine tenths of which occur a single time. Of the sample, approximately 10% is held by the ten largest clones.

In regard to this clone: Its target antigen remains unknown. No qualities accompany the bases; no much larger clone lies one base away.

The rearranged segments are TRBV21-1 and TRBJ2-7; no DNA check was done on the table's D call, TRBD1. TRBV21-1 is a pseudogene segment. The source material was peripheral blood. The clonotype comes from a man aged 40-55 years with active or convalescent COVID-19. The DNA sequence is as follows: TGTGCCAGCAGCAAATCGCCGTCACAGGGATCCTACGAGCAGTACTTC. This encodes CASSKSPSQGSYEQYF.